The next 25 T cell receptor beta chains were all read from a single sample in a study of molecular identifiers for immune sequencing clone quantification. TCRdb processed the PCR reads anew with MiXCR; each CDR3 protein has one entry. The sample includes around 480,000 distinct CDR3 sequences, about 25% of them seen just once. The sample was naive CD8+ T cells from blood, with Jurkat cell RNA spiked in. Subset specified: FACS-sorted CD8+CD4-CCR7+CD45RA+ naive T cells. These receptors were collected from a human donor in good health. Some libraries in this study had Jurkat cell RNA spiked in.

This chain joins TRBV4-3 and TRBJ2-7; tentative D call: TRBD1 (5 bases). This CDR3 comprises 18 residues. Trimming took off 0 bases at V and 4 bases at J, with 22 bases between the two ends. Looked up from germline, CDR1 is LGHNA and CDR2 is YSLEER. The CDR3 sequence is CASSQETGDSIGIYEQYF. The CDR3 DNA reads TGCGCCAGCAGCCAAGAAACCGGAGACAGTATAGGGATTTACGAGCAGTACTTC.

The chain combines TRBV6-5 with TRBJ1-1; 11 bases line up with TRBD1. V lost 5 bases and J lost 0; bases outside the gene matches: 8. The CDR3 covers 17 residues. The germline V gene encodes CDR1 MNHEY and CDR2 SVGAGI. The CDR3 DNA follows: TGTGCCAGCAGTCGGGACAGGGGGGCGTTTATGAACACTGAAGCTTTCTTT. It codes for CASSRDRGAFMNTEAFF.

The chain uses TRBV7-9 and TRBJ2-5, with TRBD1 identical over 7 bases. The CDR3 spans 14 residues. V lost 5 bases, J lost 0 bases, and 3 bases stayed unmatched. In germline, CDR1 is SEHNR, CDR2 FQNEAQ (reference sequence). CDR3 region: CASSGGQNQETQYF. In DNA form, the CDR3 reads TGTGCCAGCAGCGGGGGACAGAACCAAGAGACCCAGTACTTC.

This clonotype was detected ten times or more. The gene calls are TRBV6-2 or TRBV6-3 and TRBJ1-1; D is perhaps TRBD1 (6 bases). The CDR3 is 15 residues long. The V gene's germline CDR1 is MNHEY and CDR2 SVGEGT. Trimming took off 4 bases at V and 4 bases at J, with 16 bases between the two ends. The CDR3 DNA reads TGTGCCAGCAGTTTCCCACTACAGGGAGGCACTGAAGCTTTCTTT. Its protein product is CASSFPLQGGTEAFF.

This sequence joins TRBV19 and TRBJ1-5, with a weak D call TRBD1 (5 bases). The ends were cut back, 0 bases at V and 3 bases at J, with 9 bases in the middle. The CDR3 consists of 15 residues. The germline gives CDR1 LNHDA, CDR2 SQIVND (reference sequence). The CDR3 bases are TGTGCCAGTAGTATAGAGGGACGGCCCAATCAGCCCCAGCATTTT. It translates to CASSIEGRPNQPQHF.

The chain recombines TRBV6-2 or TRBV6-3 with TRBJ2-1; D is perhaps TRBD1 (6 bases). The CDR3 sequence is 14 residues long. Trimming left V 5 bases short and J 2 bases short, with 10 bases between. Germline CDR1 and CDR2: MNHEY and SVGEGT. The CDR3 reads CASSRTDTYNEQFF. CDR3 nucleotide sequence: TGTGCCAGCAGTCGGACAGATACCTACAATGAGCAGTTCTTC.

This clonotype was counted between two and nine times. The rearrangement joins TRBV7-3 to TRBJ2-2, with D possibly being TRBD1 (5 bases). V was clipped by 1 base and J by 5 bases, with 11 bases between them. CDR1 and CDR2 from the germline V gene are SGHTA and FQGTGA. This CDR3 is built from 15 residues. In DNA, the CDR3 is TGTGCCAGCAGCTTAAACCAGGGAATGACCGGGGAGCTGTTTTTT. This codes for CASSLNQGMTGELFF.

This clonotype was counted many times. This sequence joins TRBV5-4 and TRBJ2-2, with D hard to call. The V end was cut by 1 base, the J end by 6 bases, with 7 bases between. The CDR3 is 13 amino acids. CDR1 and CDR2 (germline): SGHNT, YYREEE (reference sequence). The CDR3 coding sequence is TGTGCCAGCAGCTTGAGTGATCCCGGGGAGCTGTTTTTT. This gives the protein CASSLSDPGELFF.

V and J are TRBV7-6 and TRBJ2-2; D tentatively fits TRBD1 or TRBD2 (5 bases each). The CDR3 has 15 amino acids. Trimming took 6 bases from V and 2 from J, leaving 13 bases between them. The V gene's germline CDR1 is SGHVS and CDR2 FNYEAQ. The DNA for the CDR3 is TGTGCCAGCAGTGAATATGGGACCAACACCGGGGAGCTGTTTTTT. It is translated as CASSEYGTNTGELFF.

This clonotype came up many times. In nucleotides, the CDR3 is TGCAGCGTTGAAGATTGGGGGCACGAAGGGACTAGCATCCCTGACAATCCCACAGATACGCAGTATTTT. It encodes CSVEDWGHEGTSIPDNPTDTQYF. The rearrangement uses TRBV29-1 and TRBJ2-3, with 9 bases fitting TRBD2. J was trimmed by 2 bases and V by 0 bases; bases with no gene match: 27. The CDR3 has 23 residues. Germline values: CDR1 SQVTM, CDR2 ANQGSEA.

This clonotype was found many times. V gene TRBV6-2 or TRBV6-3 combines with J gene TRBJ2-5; TRBD1 is a possible D gene (6 bases). CDR1 is MNHEY, CDR2 SVGEGT, per germline. V dropped 6 bases and J dropped 2 bases, with 13 bases sitting between them. CDR3 size: 14 residues. The CDR3 bases are TGTGCCAGCAGGATAGACAGGAGGCAAGAGACCCAGTACTTC. Its translation is CASRIDRRQETQYF.

The genes are TRBV5-6 and TRBJ2-7; the D is unclear. The CDR3 length is 14 residues. Germline CDR1 is SGHDT and CDR2 is YYEEEE. The ends were cut back, 1 base at V and 2 bases at J, with 10 bases in the middle. The CDR3 is CASSLHGNTYEQYF. The CDR3 coding sequence is TGTGCCAGCAGCTTGCATGGGAACACCTACGAGCAGTACTTC.

The J gene is TRBJ2-3, the V gene TRBV4-1; 11 nucleotides agree with TRBD2. The junction had 12 bases not matched to a gene; V was cut back by 1 base and J by 0 bases. The CDR3 contains 20 residues. CDR1 is MGHRA, CDR2 YSYEKL, per germline. The CDR3 region has the DNA TGCGCCAGCAGCCAAGCTATAACTAGCGGGGGCGTTATTAGCACAGATACGCAGTATTTT. Translated: CASSQAITSGGVISTDTQYF.

This clonotype was counted a few times. The gene calls are TRBV7-2 and TRBJ2-7; D may match TRBD1 or TRBD2 (5 bases each). Trimming left V 5 bases short and J 6 bases short, with 14 bases between. The CDR3 loop spans 13 amino acids. The V gene's germline CDR1 is SGHTA and CDR2 FQGNSA. CDR3 DNA sequence: TGTGCCAGCAGCCCAGTGGGGGTCGGCGAGCAGTACTTC. Protein sequence: CASSPVGVGEQYF. Together with reference TRBV7-2 and TRBJ2-7, the CDR3 gives the full variable domain: GAGVSQSPSNKVTEKGKDVELRCDPISGHTALYWYRQSLGQGLEFLIYFQGNSAPDKSGLPSDRFSAERTGGSVSTLTIQRTQQEDSAVYLCASSPVGVGEQYFGPGTRLTVT.

The chain employs TRBV5-6 and TRBJ1-3, with D uncertain. The CDR3 sequence is 16 residues long. CDR1 is SGHDT and CDR2 is YYEEEE in the germline V gene. Trimming shortened V by 1 base and J by 0 bases, and 11 bases separated the two germline ends. The CDR3 bases are TGTGCCAGCAGCTTGTCCTACGGTTTCTCTGGAAACACCATATATTTT. This codes for CASSLSYGFSGNTIYF.

The rearrangement links TRBV24-1 to TRBJ2-1; weak D call: TRBD2 (6 bases). Deletions cut 0 bases from V and 3 bases from J, with 11 bases between. Germline V gene lookup returns CDR1 KGHDR and CDR2 SFDVKD. CDR3 length equals 16 residues. The DNA of the CDR3 is TGTGCCACCAGTGATTTGCAGCGCGGGAACTACAATGAGCAGTTCTTC. The encoded protein is CATSDLQRGNYNEQFF.

Worth noting for this clonotype: One end of the junction is discordant with germline, which a read error may explain. This chain joins TRBV10-3 and TRBJ1-4; D is possibly TRBD1 (6 bases). Germline CDR1 ENHRY, CDR2 SYGVKD. The CDR3 extends over 16 amino acids. CDR3 loop: CAISPTTGTKFENLFF. The CDR3 DNA reads as TGTGCCATAAGTCCCACTACCGGGACAAAATTTGAAAACCTGTTTTTT.

This clonotype appeared many times. This sequence joins TRBV19 and TRBJ2-7; perhaps TRBD2 as D (6 bases). The germline V gene encodes CDR1 LNHDA and CDR2 SQIVND (reference sequence). The CDR3 spans 14 residues. Trimming cost V 5 bases and J 2 bases, with 13 bases left between them. CDR3 residues: CASSWSPGAYEQYF. The CDR3 bases are TGTGCCAGTAGTTGGTCCCCGGGAGCCTACGAGCAGTACTTC.

This clonotype was seen more than once but under ten times. The chain recombines TRBV5-6 with TRBJ1-3; D gene uncertain. Deletions cut 1 base from V and 3 bases from J, with 14 bases between. Germline V gene sequence: CDR1 SGHDT, CDR2 YYEEEE. The CDR3 has 16 amino acids. The CDR3 coding sequence is TGTGCCAGCAGCTTGATGAGGCCCCCCTTTGGAAACACCATATATTTT. It encodes CASSLMRPPFGNTIYF. Variable domain in full (rest from reference TRBV5-6 and TRBJ1-3): DAGVTQSPTHLIKTRGQQVTLRCSPKSGHDTVSWYQQALGQGPQFIFQYYEEEERQRGNFPDRFSGHQFPNYSSELNVNALLLGDSALYLCASSLMRPPFGNTIYFGEGSWLTVV.

This clonotype was seen a single time. The chain couples TRBV21-1 to TRBJ1-6. TRBV21-1 is designated a pseudogene. The CDR3 is made up of 20 amino acids. The CDR3 loop is CASSKFGDKYRSSYNSPLDF. The CDR3 nucleotides read TGTGCCAGCAGCAAATTCGGGGACAAATATAGGAGCTCCTATAATTCACCCCTCGACTTT.

This clonotype has ten or more counts. The J gene is TRBJ2-5, the V gene TRBV7-9; D is ambiguous. The CDR3 consists of 17 residues. With 5 bases removed from V and 0 bases from J, the gap between germline ends came to 19 bases. The V gene's germline CDR1 is SEHNR and CDR2 FQNEAQ (reference sequence). In nucleotides, the CDR3 is TGTGCCAGCAGCGACCGGCTAGGCCCCTCGTACCAAGAGACCCAGTACTTC. Amino acid sequence: CASSDRLGPSYQETQYF.

J is TRBJ2-3 and V is TRBV7-9, with D possibly TRBD1 on 5 matching bases. The CDR3 has 15 residues. Germline V gives CDR1 SEHNR, CDR2 FQNEAQ (reference sequence). Trimming removed 1 base at V and 1 base at J, with 9 bases between. CDR3: CASSLEGFGTDTQYF. Written as DNA, the CDR3 is TGTGCCAGCAGCTTAGAGGGGTTCGGCACAGATACGCAGTATTTT.

This clonotype was recorded at least ten times. The chain uses TRBV5-1 and TRBJ1-2; D is uncertain. The CDR3 length is 13 residues. The V end was cut by 2 bases, the J end by 4 bases, with 9 bases between. Looked up from germline, CDR1 is SGHRS and CDR2 is YFSETQ. CDR3 coding DNA: TGCGCCAGCAGCTTAACAAATTTCTATGGCTACACCTTC. Protein sequence: CASSLTNFYGYTF.

This clonotype was seen many times. The V and J genes are TRBV7-9 and TRBJ2-7; a possible D gene is TRBD1 (5 bases). Trimming took 1 base from V and 7 from J, leaving 11 bases between them. The CDR3 spans 13 residues. Germline V gene lookup returns CDR1 SEHNR and CDR2 FQNEAQ (reference sequence). CDR3 DNA: TGTGCCAGCAGCTTAGGGGAAAACAGGGAGCAGTACTTC. Encoded protein: CASSLGENREQYF.

This clonotype came up once. Germline is not matched at one junction end, which may reflect a read error. This chain uses TRBV27 with TRBJ1-5, with D unresolved. The CDR3 extends over 14 amino acids. Germline-derived CDR1 and CDR2 are MNHEY and SMNVEV (reference sequence). The chain's CDR3 is CASSLTLGNQPQQF. In DNA form, the CDR3 reads TGTGCCAGCAGTTTGACACTCGGCAATCAGCCCCAGCAGTTT.